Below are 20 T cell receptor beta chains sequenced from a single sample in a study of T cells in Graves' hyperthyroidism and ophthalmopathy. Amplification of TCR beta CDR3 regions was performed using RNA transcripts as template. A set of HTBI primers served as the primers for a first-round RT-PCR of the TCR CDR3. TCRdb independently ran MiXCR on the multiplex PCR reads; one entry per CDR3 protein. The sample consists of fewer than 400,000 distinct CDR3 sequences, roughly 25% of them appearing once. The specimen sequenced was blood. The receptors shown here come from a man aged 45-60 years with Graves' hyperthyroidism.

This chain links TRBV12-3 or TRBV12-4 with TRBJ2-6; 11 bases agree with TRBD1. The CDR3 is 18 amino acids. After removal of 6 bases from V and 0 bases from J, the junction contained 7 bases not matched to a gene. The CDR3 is CASRFTGTGGSGANVLTF. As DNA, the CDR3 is TGTGCCAGCAGGTTCACCGGGACAGGGGGCTCTGGGGCCAACGTCCTGACTTTC.

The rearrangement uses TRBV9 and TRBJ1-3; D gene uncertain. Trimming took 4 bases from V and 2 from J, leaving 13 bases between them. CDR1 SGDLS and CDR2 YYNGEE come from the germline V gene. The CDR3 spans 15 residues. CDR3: CASSPIPGAGNTIYF. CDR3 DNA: TGTGCCAGCAGCCCTATCCCCGGGGCTGGAAACACCATATATTTT.

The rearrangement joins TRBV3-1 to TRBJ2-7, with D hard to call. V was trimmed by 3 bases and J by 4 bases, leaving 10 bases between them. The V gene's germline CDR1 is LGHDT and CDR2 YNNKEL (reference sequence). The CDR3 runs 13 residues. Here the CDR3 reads CASSHNRKYEQYF. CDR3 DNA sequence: TGTGCCAGCAGCCATAACAGAAAATACGAGCAGTACTTC.

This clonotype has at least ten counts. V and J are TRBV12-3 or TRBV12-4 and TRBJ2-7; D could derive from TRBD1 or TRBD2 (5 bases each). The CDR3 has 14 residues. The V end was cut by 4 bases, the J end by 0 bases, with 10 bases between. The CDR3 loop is CASSSGDVSYEQYF. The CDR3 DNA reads TGTGCCAGCAGTTCCGGGGACGTCTCCTACGAGCAGTACTTC.

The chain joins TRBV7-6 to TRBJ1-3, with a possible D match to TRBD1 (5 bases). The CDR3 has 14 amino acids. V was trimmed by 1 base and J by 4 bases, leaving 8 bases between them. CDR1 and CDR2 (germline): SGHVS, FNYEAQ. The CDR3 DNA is TGTGCCAGCAGCTTAGGAGCAGGGGGAAACACCATATATTTT. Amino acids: CASSLGAGGNTIYF.

In nucleotides, the CDR3 is TGTGCCAGCAACGACAGGGCCACAGATACGCAGTATTTT. It encodes CASNDRATDTQYF. The V call is TRBV5-6, the J call TRBJ2-3; 7 nucleotides align to TRBD1. Germline CDR1 and CDR2: SGHDT and YYEEEE. The CDR3 covers 13 residues. After removal of 6 bases from V and 2 bases from J, the junction contained 3 bases not matched to a gene. The whole variable domain, filled in from reference TRBV5-6 and TRBJ2-3, reads DAGVTQSPTHLIKTRGQQVTLRCSPKSGHDTVSWYQQALGQGPQFIFQYYEEEERQRGNFPDRFSGHQFPNYSSELNVNALLLGDSALYLCASNDRATDTQYFGPGTRLTVL.

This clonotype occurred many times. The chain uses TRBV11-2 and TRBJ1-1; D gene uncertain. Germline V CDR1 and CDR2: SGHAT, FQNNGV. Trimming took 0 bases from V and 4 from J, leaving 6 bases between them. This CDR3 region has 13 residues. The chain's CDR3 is CASSLEGSTEAFF. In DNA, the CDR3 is TGTGCCAGCAGCTTAGAGGGTAGCACTGAAGCTTTCTTT.

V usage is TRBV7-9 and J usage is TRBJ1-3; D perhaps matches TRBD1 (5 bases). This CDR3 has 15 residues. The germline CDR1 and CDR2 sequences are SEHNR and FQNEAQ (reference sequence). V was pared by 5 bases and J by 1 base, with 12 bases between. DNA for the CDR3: TGTGCCAGCAGCCCGATCAGGGTGTCTGGAAACACCATATATTTT. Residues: CASSPIRVSGNTIYF.

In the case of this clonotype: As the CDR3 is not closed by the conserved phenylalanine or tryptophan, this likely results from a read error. The CDR3 loop is CASSQGTSGPETQYI. The CDR3 nucleotides are TGCGCCAGCAGCCAGGGAACCTCGGGCCCGGAGACCCAGTACATC. The rearrangement joins TRBV4-1 to TRBJ2-5, with D hard to call. Trimming removed 3 bases from V and 5 bases from J, with 16 bases in between. Germline loops: CDR1 MGHRA, CDR2 YSYEKL. The CDR3 totals 15 residues.

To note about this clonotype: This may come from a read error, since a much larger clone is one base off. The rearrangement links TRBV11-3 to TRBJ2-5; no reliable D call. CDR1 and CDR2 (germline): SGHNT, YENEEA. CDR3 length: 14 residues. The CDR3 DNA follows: TGTGCCAGCAGCTTAGCCCACAACCAAGAGAACCAGTACTTC. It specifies CASSLAHNQENQYF.

CDR3 sequence (DNA): TGCAGTGCCAAGTCGGACAGGGGGACAGATACGCAGTATTTT. This gives the protein CSAKSDRGTDTQYF. The V and J genes are TRBV20-1 and TRBJ2-3; 10 nucleotides align to TRBD1. The CDR3 has 14 amino acids. V was clipped by 6 bases and J by 3 bases; unmatched bases: 6. CDR1 is DFQATT and CDR2 is SNEGSKA in the germline V gene (reference sequence).

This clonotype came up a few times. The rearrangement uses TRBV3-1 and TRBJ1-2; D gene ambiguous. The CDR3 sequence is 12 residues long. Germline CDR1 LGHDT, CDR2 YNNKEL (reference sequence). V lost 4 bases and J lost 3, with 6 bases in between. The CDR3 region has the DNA TGTGCCAGCAGCCGGGTGGACTATGGCTACACCTTC. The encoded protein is CASSRVDYGYTF.

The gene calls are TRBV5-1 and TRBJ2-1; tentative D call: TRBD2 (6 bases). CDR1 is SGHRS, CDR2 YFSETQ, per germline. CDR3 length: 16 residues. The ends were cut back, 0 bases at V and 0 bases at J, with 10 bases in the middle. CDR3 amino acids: CASSLAAGSSYNEQFF. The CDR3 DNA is TGCGCCAGCAGCTTGGCGGCCGGGAGCTCCTACAATGAGCAGTTCTTC.

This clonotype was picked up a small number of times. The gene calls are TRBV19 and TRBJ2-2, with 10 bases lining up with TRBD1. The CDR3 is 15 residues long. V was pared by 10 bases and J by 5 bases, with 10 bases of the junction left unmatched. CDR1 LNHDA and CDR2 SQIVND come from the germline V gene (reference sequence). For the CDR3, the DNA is TGTGCCACCGTGACCACGGACAGGGGGACCGGGGAGCTGTTTTTT. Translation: CATVTTDRGTGELFF. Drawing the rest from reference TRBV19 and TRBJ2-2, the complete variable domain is DGGITQSPKYLFRKEGQNVTLSCEQNLNHDAMYWYRQDPGQGLRLIYYSQIVNDFQKGDIAEGYSVSREKKESFPLTVTSAQKNPTAFYLCATVTTDRGTGELFFGEGSRLTVL.

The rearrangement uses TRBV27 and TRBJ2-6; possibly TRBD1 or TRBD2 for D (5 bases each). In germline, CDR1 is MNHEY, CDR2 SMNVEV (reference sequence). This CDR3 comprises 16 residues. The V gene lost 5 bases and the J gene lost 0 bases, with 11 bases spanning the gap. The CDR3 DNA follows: TGTGCCAGCAGTCCCGGGACCTTCTCTGGGGCCAACGTCCTGACTTTC. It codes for CASSPGTFSGANVLTF. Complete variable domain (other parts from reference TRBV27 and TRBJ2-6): EAQVTQNPRYLITVTGKKLTVTCSQNMNHEYMSWYRQDPGLGLRQIYYSMNVEVTDKGDVPEGYKVSRKEKRNFPLILESPSPNQTSLYFCASSPGTFSGANVLTFGAGSRLTVL.

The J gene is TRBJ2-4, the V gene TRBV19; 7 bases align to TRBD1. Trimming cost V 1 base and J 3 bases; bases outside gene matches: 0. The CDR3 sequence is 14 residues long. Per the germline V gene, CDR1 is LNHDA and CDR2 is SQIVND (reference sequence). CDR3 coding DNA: TGTGCCAGTAGTATAGCAGGGGGCAAAAACATTCAGTACTTC. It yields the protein CASSIAGGKNIQYF.

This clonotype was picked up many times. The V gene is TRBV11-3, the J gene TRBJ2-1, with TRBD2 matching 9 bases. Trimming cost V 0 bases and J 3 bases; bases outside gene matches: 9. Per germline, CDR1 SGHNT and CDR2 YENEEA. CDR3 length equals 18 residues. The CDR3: CASSLDTRLAVYYNEQFF. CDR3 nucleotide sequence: TGTGCCAGCAGCTTAGATACGCGACTAGCGGTCTACTACAATGAGCAGTTCTTC. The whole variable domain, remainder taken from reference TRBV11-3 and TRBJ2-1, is EAGVVQSPRYKIIEKKQPVAFWCNPISGHNTLYWYLQNLGQGPELLIRYENEEAVDDSQLPKDRFSAERLKGVDSTLKIQPAELGDSAVYLCASSLDTRLAVYYNEQFFGPGTRLTVL.

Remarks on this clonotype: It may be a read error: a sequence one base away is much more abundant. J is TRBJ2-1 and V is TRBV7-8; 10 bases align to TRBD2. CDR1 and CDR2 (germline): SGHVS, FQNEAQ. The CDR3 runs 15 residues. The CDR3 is CVSSLASGRYNEQFF. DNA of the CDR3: TGTGTCAGCAGCTTGGCTAGCGGGAGATACAATGAGCAGTTCTTC.

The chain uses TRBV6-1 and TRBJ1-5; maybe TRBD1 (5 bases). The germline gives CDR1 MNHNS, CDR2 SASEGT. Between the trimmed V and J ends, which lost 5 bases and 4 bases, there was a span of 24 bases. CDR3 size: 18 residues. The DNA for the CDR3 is TGTGCCAGCAGTCCTCAGGTTCCTATCCGGGACTATAATCAGCCCCAGCATTTT. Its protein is CASSPQVPIRDYNQPQHF.

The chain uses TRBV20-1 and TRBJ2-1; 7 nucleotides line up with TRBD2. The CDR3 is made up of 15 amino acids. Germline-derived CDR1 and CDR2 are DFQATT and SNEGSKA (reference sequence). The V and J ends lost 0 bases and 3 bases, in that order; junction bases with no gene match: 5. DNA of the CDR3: TGCAGTGCTAGAGATAGCCAGCGGGGCTACAATGAGCAGTTCTTC. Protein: CSARDSQRGYNEQFF.